Sequencing of this T cell receptor beta chain was carried out in a study of cytomegalovirus exposure and HLA in healthy donors. General study results and limits: Usually a TCR sequence was rare, but some public TCRs were found in many donors.

The PCR used 60 Vbeta and 13 Jbeta primers. Under the authors' procedure: The authors later counted some 76 million unique TCR beta chains, some 12 million of them shared. Here immunoSEQ multiplex PCR was the method, and the copy in TCRdb shows in-frame clones only, minus some. Clonal size and the V and J genes are those of that table, whereas D and trimming came from the DNA. The repertoire holds roughly 150,000 clones, with approximately 81% as singletons. Remarks on this clone: As yet, its antigen is unknown.

The donors were healthy bone marrow donors. Likely unrecorded immune exposures existed in these nominally healthy donors. The CDR3 has 15 amino acids. The V gene's germline CDR1 is SGDLS and CDR2 YYNGEE. The V end was cut by 3 bases, the J end by 7 bases, with 14 bases between. Sequenced sample: PBMCs. This receptor was obtained from a man aged 50-60 years in good health and CMV-seropositive. The V and J genes are TRBV9 and TRBJ1-6; D is perhaps TRBD1 (6 bases). This CDR3 is CASSDRVSSNSPLHF. CDR3 coding DNA: TGTGCCAGCAGCGACAGGGTCTCATCGAATTCACCCCTCCACTTT.